This TCR beta chain was documented in a study of blood T cell repertoires in COVID-19. Looking at the study overall: Whether acute or convalescent, the COVID-19 samples came from the United States, Italy and Spain. T cells, B-cell-depleted T cells, or PBMCs provided the cDNA or gDNA that served as material.

Trimming stripped 10 bases from V and 0 bases from J, with 13 bases between. The CDR3 totals 14 residues. Germline values: CDR1 ENHRY, CDR2 SYGVKD. Original processing notes: Estimation of nucleated cell counts relied on the amplification of reference gene primers. The method was immunoSEQ multiplex PCR; TCRdb's version includes in-frame clones alone and lacks a portion of them. V, J and clone size reflect that table, while D and trimming were determined from the DNA. The table includes about 360,000 clones, around nine tenths detected once. This TCR was recovered from a human donor in a cohort sampled during active COVID-19. The chain recombines TRBV10-3 with TRBJ1-5, with D maybe TRBD1 (5 bases). Sequencing input: peripheral blood. Here the CDR3 DNA reads TGTGCCACAGCAGGGCTTTTTAGCAATCAGCCCCAGCATTTT. Translating it yields CATAGLFSNQPQHF.